The 6 T cell receptor beta chains reported below all come from one sample, sequenced in a study of blood T cell repertoires in COVID-19. Profiling relied on immunoSEQ multiplex PCR, and the TCRdb table lists in-frame clones only, not all of them. The repertoire holds fewer than 350,000 clones, with approximately 88% as singletons. The specimen sequenced was PBMCs or T cells enriched from blood (not recorded which). These receptors all stem from a woman between 40 and 55 years old who had recovered from COVID-19.

The chain employs TRBV28 and TRBJ2-7, with 8 positions matching TRBD2. This CDR3 comprises 14 residues. J lost 2 bases, V lost 6 bases, and 6 bases had no gene match. CDR1 is MDHEN, CDR2 SYDVKM, per germline. The CDR3 sequence: CASRGSGKPYEQYF. As DNA, the CDR3 is TGTGCCAGCAGGGGTAGCGGGAAACCCTACGAGCAGTACTTC.

The V call is TRBV3-1 (or the pseudogene TRBV3-2), the J call TRBJ1-5; perhaps TRBD1 as D (5 bases). CDR1 is LGHDT and CDR2 is YNNKEL in the germline V gene (reference sequence). Trimming pared 4 bases from V and 6 bases from J, leaving 13 bases between. This CDR3 has 14 amino acids. The CDR3 region is CASSPRQTGQPQHF. The CDR3 DNA reads TGTGCCAGCAGCCCTCGACAGACTGGTCAGCCCCAGCATTTT.

This chain joins TRBV7-2 and TRBJ2-1, with 7 bases aligning to TRBD1. The junction had 5 bases not matched to a gene; V was cut back by 1 base and J by 5 bases. There are 15 residues in the CDR3. The V gene's germline CDR1 is SGHTA and CDR2 FQGNSA. The chain's CDR3 is CASSLGQGKNNEQFF. The CDR3 nucleotides are TGTGCCAGCAGCTTAGGACAGGGAAAAAACAATGAGCAGTTCTTC.

The genes are TRBV30 and TRBJ1-4; D gene unclear. Trimming took 0 bases from V and 8 from J, leaving 4 bases between them. Germline assignment: CDR1 GTSNPN and CDR2 SVGIG (reference sequence). CDR3 size: 11 residues. DNA of the CDR3: TGTGCCTGGAGTGTGGAGGAAAAACTGTTTTTT. Protein: CAWSVEEKLFF.

The J gene is TRBJ1-3, the V gene TRBV30; D might be TRBD1 (5 bases). Germline CDR1 reads GTSNPN; CDR2 reads SVGIG (reference sequence). CDR3 size: 15 residues. Trimming shortened V by 2 bases and J by 4 bases, and 15 bases separated the two germline ends. The CDR3 sequence: CAWSTQGSKGNTIYF. The CDR3 coding sequence is TGTGCCTGGAGTACCCAGGGTAGTAAAGGAAACACCATATATTTT. The full variable domain, completed using reference TRBV30 and TRBJ1-3, is SQTIHQWPATLVQPVGSPLSLECTVEGTSNPNLYWYRQAAGRGLQLLFYSVGIGQISSEVPQNLSASRPQDRQFILSSKKLLLSDSGFYLCAWSTQGSKGNTIYFGEGSWLTVV.

This clone was seen only once. The chain employs TRBV14 and TRBJ2-1; a possible D gene is TRBD2 (5 bases). This CDR3 is built from 16 residues. In germline, CDR1 is SGHDN, CDR2 FVKESK. V lost 1 base and J 5 bases, leaving 15 bases between the germline ends. The CDR3 DNA reads as TGTGCCAGCAGCCAAGGGGCAGCGGCGAATAACAATGAGCAGTTCTTC. Amino acids: CASSQGAAANNNEQFF.